This T cell receptor (beta chain) was recovered during a study of T-cell memory formation after mild COVID-19. TCRdb re-derived calls from the 5' RACE reads in MiXCR, one entry per CDR3 protein. Seen here are 470,000 or so distinct CDR3 sequences, roughly 25% observed once, and the top ten hold around 12%. The sequence came from an adult woman who had mild COVID-19 (a few samples of this study predate the infection). Cell type and time point are not known. The sample consisted of PBMCs or a T cell subset sorted from them (not recorded which).

CDR3 nucleotides: TGCGCCAGCAGCGAAGGACAGGGGGAGGTCACCGGGGAGCTGTTTTTT. Protein: CASSEGQGEVTGELFF. V and J are TRBV5-1 and TRBJ2-2; TRBD1 matches 10 bases. V shed 4 bases, J shed 4 bases, and the junction held 7 bases outside the gene matches. The CDR3 has 16 residues. Germline V lookup: CDR1 SGHRS, CDR2 YFSETQ.